Listed here are 14 T cell receptor beta chains from one sample, sequenced in a study of blood T cell repertoires in COVID-19. Repertoires were generated with immunoSEQ multiplex PCR, while TCRdb's copy carries only in-frame clones and drops some. This table has about 57,000 clones, 65% to 80% appearing once. Sequenced sample: peripheral blood. Source of these receptors: a man in his 60s with acute or convalescent COVID-19.

The chain is built from TRBV11-3 and TRBJ2-2, with D tentatively TRBD2 (6 bases). Trimming removed 2 bases at V and 4 bases at J, with 11 bases between. The CDR3 length is 15 residues. The V gene's germline CDR1 is SGHNT and CDR2 YENEEA. CDR3 in amino acids: CASSLTRGGTGELFF. CDR3 DNA: TGTGCCAGCAGCTTAACGCGGGGAGGCACCGGGGAGCTGTTTTTT.

The chain is built from TRBV27 and TRBJ1-1, with 7 bases lining up with TRBD1. Germline V gene sequence: CDR1 MNHEY, CDR2 SMNVEV (reference sequence). The ends lost 6 bases at V and 4 bases at J; junction bases unmatched: 11. The CDR3 loop spans 15 amino acids. CDR3 amino acids: CASRSTGVGSTEAFF. In nucleotides, the CDR3 is TGTGCCAGCAGGTCCACAGGGGTTGGAAGCACTGAAGCTTTCTTT.

The chain combines TRBV3-1 (or the pseudogene TRBV3-2) with TRBJ1-1; 7 nucleotides agree with TRBD1. Germline V CDR1 and CDR2: LGHDT, YNNKEL (reference sequence). The CDR3 extends over 13 amino acids. The V and J ends lost 4 bases and 11 bases, in that order; junction bases with no gene match: 10. CDR3 sequence reads: CASSPETGSLAFF. In DNA, the CDR3 is TGTGCCAGCAGCCCCGAGACAGGGAGCCTCGCTTTCTTT.

The rearrangement links TRBV27 to TRBJ2-2; no clear D gene. The CDR3 runs 14 residues. Trimming pared 4 bases from V and 4 bases from J, leaving 10 bases between. Germline V lookup: CDR1 MNHEY, CDR2 SMNVEV (reference sequence). The CDR3 spells CASSSHYSTGELFF. CDR3 DNA sequence: TGTGCCAGCAGTTCCCATTACAGCACCGGGGAGCTGTTTTTT.

This chain joins TRBV18 and TRBJ2-7; 11 bases align to TRBD1. The CDR3 contains 14 residues. Germline values: CDR1 KGHSH, CDR2 LQKENI. V lost 2 bases, J lost 5 bases, and 2 bases stayed unmatched. CDR3 nucleotides: TGTGCCAGCTCACCAGGGACAGGGGGGAACGAGCAGTACTTC. The encoded protein is CASSPGTGGNEQYF. Full variable domain (missing parts from reference TRBV18 and TRBJ2-7): NAGVMQNPRHLVRRRGQEARLRCSPMKGHSHVYWYRQLPEEGLKFMVYLQKENIIDESGMPKERFSAEFPKEGPSILRIQQVVRGDSAAYFCASSPGTGGNEQYFGPGTRLTVT.

The chain couples TRBV11-2 to TRBJ2-5; 9 bases are shared with TRBD1. Per germline, CDR1 SGHAT and CDR2 FQNNGV. The CDR3 loop spans 14 amino acids. The J segment lost 5 bases and the V segment lost 7 bases, leaving 8 bases of the junction unmatched. This CDR3 is CASNQGQGLETQYF. DNA for the CDR3: TGTGCCAGCAACCAGGGACAGGGACTTGAGACCCAGTACTTC.

This chain uses TRBV5-1 with TRBJ2-1, with 10 bases matching TRBD1. CDR1 is SGHRS and CDR2 is YFSETQ in the germline V gene. The CDR3 contains 16 residues. J gave up 10 bases and V 4 bases, and 14 bases lay outside the gene matches. The CDR3 region has the DNA TGCGCCAGCAGCCTTGAGCAGTTGGGACAGGGGAAAGAGCAGTTCTTC. It translates to CASSLEQLGQGKEQFF.

The gene calls are TRBV19 and TRBJ2-7; 7 bases agree with TRBD1. This CDR3 contains 14 residues. The J segment lost 3 bases and the V segment lost 5 bases, leaving 7 bases of the junction unmatched. CDR1 LNHDA and CDR2 SQIVND come from the germline V gene (reference sequence). The CDR3 sequence is CASSVGGANYEQYF. The CDR3 region has the DNA TGTGCCAGTAGTGTAGGGGGCGCGAACTACGAGCAGTACTTC.

Only one count was recorded for this clone. This rearrangement joins TRBV25-1 to TRBJ1-2; the match to TRBD1 covers 11 bases. This CDR3 is built from 14 residues. The V and J ends lost 11 bases and 7 bases, in that order; junction bases with no gene match: 12. Germline V CDR1 and CDR2: MGHDK, SYGVNS. CDR3 bases: TGTGCCCGACGTTCGGGACAGGGGGAGGTTGGCTACACCTTC. It yields the protein CARRSGQGEVGYTF.

A few counts support this clone. V and J are TRBV5-4 and TRBJ1-1; 9 bases agree with TRBD1. This CDR3 is 17 amino acids long. CDR1 SGHNT and CDR2 YYREEE come from the germline V gene (reference sequence). Trimming took 4 bases from V and 1 from J; bases not matched to a gene: 11. The CDR3 sequence is CASSPRDRVGGNTEAFF. CDR3 bases: TGTGCCAGCAGCCCCCGGGACAGGGTCGGAGGGAACACTGAAGCTTTCTTT.

The chain combines TRBV24-1 with TRBJ2-1, with D possibly being TRBD1 (5 bases). The V end lost 5 bases, the J end lost 4 bases, and 8 bases lay between the germline ends. CDR1 and CDR2 (germline): KGHDR, SFDVKD. The CDR3 extends over 13 amino acids. This chain's CDR3 is CATSVGEYNEQFF. The CDR3 DNA reads TGTGCCACCAGTGTAGGGGAATACAATGAGCAGTTCTTC.

Note on this clone: Distinct nucleotide sequences in the sample also encode this CDR3. This chain links TRBV28 with TRBJ2-7; a possible D gene is TRBD1 (5 bases). The V end was cut by 2 bases, the J end by 3 bases, with 11 bases between. Germline lookup yields CDR1 MDHEN and CDR2 SYDVKM. This CDR3 spans 14 amino acids. The CDR3 reads CASSLQGRSYEQYF. DNA for the CDR3: TGTGCCAGCAGTTTACAGGGTCGGAGCTACGAGCAGTACTTC.

The CDR3 reads CASSLGFAADTEAFF. CDR3 DNA: TGTGCCAGCAGTTTAGGGTTTGCGGCGGACACTGAAGCTTTCTTT. The rearrangement uses TRBV28 and TRBJ1-1; D is ambiguous. V was cut by 2 bases and J by 3 bases, with 13 bases left in between. Per germline, CDR1 MDHEN and CDR2 SYDVKM. The CDR3 runs 15 residues. Complete variable domain (other parts from reference TRBV28 and TRBJ1-1): DVKVTQSSRYLVKRTGEKVFLECVQDMDHENMFWYRQDPGLGLRLIYFSYDVKMKEKGDIPEGYSVSREKKERFSLILESASTNQTSMYLCASSLGFAADTEAFFGQGTRLTVV.

V and J are TRBV5-1 and TRBJ2-7; D is unclear. Germline CDR1 reads SGHRS; CDR2 reads YFSETQ. V was clipped by 2 bases and J by 6 bases, with 12 bases between them. The CDR3 is 13 amino acids. The CDR3 reads CASSFPSNSEQYF. CDR3 nucleotide sequence: TGCGCCAGCAGCTTCCCTTCGAACTCCGAGCAGTACTTC.